These 26 T cell receptor beta chains were all obtained from the same sample, sequenced in a study of cytomegalovirus exposure and HLA in healthy donors (dated by TCRdb to about 2017). The library was generated by the immunoSEQ multiplex PCR assay. For the multiplex PCR, a mixture combining 60 forward primers for TCR Vbeta segments and 13 reverse primers for TCR Jbeta segments was used. Entries here come from immuneACCESS through TCRdb and include only in-frame sequences with V and J called. Some clones fail to appear in such tables; in the studies checked, an unresolved V gene covers under half of the shortfall, and the cause of the remainder is unknown. Recorded for this sample are about 160,000 clones; roughly 81% of them occurred a single time. The ten largest clones capture less than 15% of the sample. The sequenced material came from PBMCs. These receptors were collected from a woman aged 45 to 65 in good health and CMV-seronegative.

The CDR3 region is CASSLGLGYGYTF. The CDR3 bases are TGTGCCAGCAGTTTAGGACTGGGCTATGGCTACACCTTC. The V call is TRBV28, the J call TRBJ1-2; D is ambiguous. With 2 bases removed from V and 4 bases from J, the gap between germline ends came to 8 bases. Per germline, CDR1 MDHEN and CDR2 SYDVKM. This CDR3 is 13 amino acids long.

The chain links TRBV19 to TRBJ2-1; D call uncertain. Germline CDR1 and CDR2: LNHDA and SQIVND (reference sequence). V was shortened by 6 bases and J by 3 bases, with 3 bases between the two germline ends. The CDR3 has 11 residues. The CDR3 DNA reads TGTGCCAGTAGCTACTACAATGAGCAGTTCTTC. This sequence encodes CASSYYNEQFF.

The V and J genes are TRBV10-1 and TRBJ1-4, with TRBD1 identical over 9 bases. CDR3 length: 15 amino acids. Germline CDR1 and CDR2: WNHNN and SYGVQD (reference sequence). Trimming at V came to 4 bases and at J to 7 bases, leaving 7 bases not matched to a gene. The DNA for the CDR3 is TGCGCCAGCAGTGTTACCGGGACAGGGACTGAAAAACTGTTTTTT. This encodes CASSVTGTGTEKLFF.

This chain uses TRBV6-6 with TRBJ1-6; TRBD1 matches at 9 bases. Germline CDR1 MNHNY, CDR2 SVGAGI (reference sequence). The CDR3 is 15 amino acids. V lost 6 bases to trimming and J lost 5 bases; unmatched junction nucleotides: 5. CDR3 region: CASRKRTGDNSPLHF. CDR3 in DNA: TGTGCCAGCAGGAAAAGGACAGGGGATAATTCACCCCTCCACTTT.

This chain links TRBV2 with TRBJ2-7, with 8 bases aligning to TRBD2. V was clipped by 10 bases and J by 0 bases; unmatched bases: 5. Germline CDR1 and CDR2: SNHLY and FYNNEI. The CDR3 is 13 amino acids. The CDR3 region has the DNA TGTGCCACGAATAGCGGGGACTCCTACGAGCAGTACTTC. Translated: CATNSGDSYEQYF.

This clone was seen a single time. The chain uses TRBV4-3 and TRBJ2-5, with 7 nucleotides matching TRBD2. Germline CDR1 is LGHNA and CDR2 is YSLEER. CDR3 size: 14 residues. J gave up 4 bases and V 0 bases, and 2 bases lay outside the gene matches. The CDR3 sequence: CASSQDGRGETQYF. In DNA, the CDR3 is TGCGCCAGCAGCCAAGATGGGAGGGGAGAGACCCAGTACTTC.

This chain connects TRBV27 to TRBJ2-3, with D possibly TRBD1 on 6 matching bases. The ends were cut back, 3 bases at V and 5 bases at J, with 6 bases in the middle. The CDR3 length is 12 residues. Germline V gene data show CDR1 as MNHEY and CDR2 as SMNVEV (reference sequence). The DNA for the CDR3 is TGTGCCAGCAGTTTCAGGGGAGATACGCAGTATTTT. Its translation is CASSFRGDTQYF.

The chain links TRBV2 to TRBJ2-2, with TRBD2 as a possible D gene (6 bases). The germline gives CDR1 SNHLY, CDR2 FYNNEI. The CDR3 has 14 amino acids. V dropped 7 bases and J dropped 3 bases, with 12 bases sitting between them. The chain's CDR3 is CASKRAEDTGELFF. CDR3 nucleotides: TGTGCCAGCAAGCGGGCGGAAGACACCGGGGAGCTGTTTTTT.

V and J are TRBV4-2 and TRBJ2-5, with 8 nucleotides matching TRBD2. Germline loops: CDR1 LGHNA, CDR2 YNFKEQ. The CDR3 consists of 14 residues. With V trimmed by 4 bases and J by 5 bases, 6 bases remained unmatched. Here the CDR3 DNA reads TGTGCCAGCAGCCCGGGGGGGAGTTTGGAGACCCAGTACTTC. Residues: CASSPGGSLETQYF.

The chain has TRBV29-1 and TRBJ2-1, with 12 bases lining up with TRBD2. The CDR3 extends over 14 amino acids. Per the germline V gene, CDR1 is SQVTM and CDR2 is ANQGSEA. After removal of 2 bases from V and 5 bases from J, the junction contained 1 base not matched to a gene. The CDR3 loop reads CSVELAGGHNEQFF. In nucleotides, the CDR3 is TGCAGCGTTGAACTAGCGGGGGGGCACAATGAGCAGTTCTTC.

The chain uses TRBV10-3 and TRBJ1-1; the match to TRBD1 covers 7 bases. CDR3 length equals 14 residues. Germline CDR1 ENHRY, CDR2 SYGVKD. J was trimmed by 7 bases and V by 4 bases; bases with no gene match: 9. The CDR3 DNA is TGTGCCATCAGTGTAGACCAGGGGGGTAGTGAAGCTTTCTTT. Its translation: CAISVDQGGSEAFF.

This clone came up once. The rearrangement links TRBV10-3 to TRBJ2-1; 7 bases agree with TRBD2. CDR1 is ENHRY and CDR2 is SYGVKD in the germline V gene. V gave up 8 bases and J gave up 4 bases; unmatched junction bases: 11. There are 15 residues in the CDR3. The CDR3 coding sequence is TGTGCCATCGGTGGTCGGACTAGAGCTTACAATGAGCAGTTCTTC. This codes for CAIGGRTRAYNEQFF.

The V gene is TRBV6-1, the J gene TRBJ2-3; 10 bases match TRBD2. This CDR3 spans 15 amino acids. Germline assignment: CDR1 MNHNS and CDR2 SASEGT. J was trimmed by 3 bases and V by 4 bases; bases with no gene match: 4. The CDR3 sequence: CASSATSGETDTQYF. The CDR3 bases are TGTGCCAGCAGTGCCACTAGCGGGGAGACAGATACGCAGTATTTT.

The chain has TRBV6-1 and TRBJ2-3; 9 bases line up with TRBD1. The CDR3 runs 14 residues. Trimming took 6 bases from V and 2 from J; bases not matched to a gene: 3. Germline V lookup: CDR1 MNHNS, CDR2 SASEGT. The DNA of the CDR3 is TGTGCCAGCAGGAGGACAGGGGACACAGATACGCAGTATTTT. Amino acids: CASRRTGDTDTQYF.

The rearrangement joins TRBV15 to TRBJ2-5; 8 positions agree with TRBD2. After removal of 5 bases from V and 3 bases from J, the junction contained 5 bases not matched to a gene. From germline, CDR1 is LNHNV and CDR2 YYDKDF (reference sequence). The CDR3 is 14 amino acids. The CDR3 DNA sequence: TGTGCCACCAGCGCGGGGGGTTCCGAAGAGACCCAGTACTTC. Translated: CATSAGGSEETQYF.

This chain joins TRBV6-6 and TRBJ1-2; 7 positions match TRBD1. This CDR3 has 14 amino acids. Germline CDR1 MNHNY, CDR2 SVGAGI (reference sequence). The V and J ends lost 7 bases and 3 bases, in that order; junction bases with no gene match: 8. CDR3 nucleotides: TGTGCCAGCACCGAACAGGGGCCGGACTATGGCTACACCTTC. Encoded protein: CASTEQGPDYGYTF.

The chain couples TRBV18 to TRBJ2-3; possible D gene TRBD1, 7 bases. The CDR3 covers 16 residues. Trimming took 3 bases from V and 4 from J, leaving 17 bases between them. The germline gives CDR1 KGHSH, CDR2 LQKENI. Written as DNA, the CDR3 is TGTGCCAGCTCACCGACGCAGGGGGGACATCCAGATACGCAGTATTTT. Amino acid sequence: CASSPTQGGHPDTQYF.

J is TRBJ1-2 and V is TRBV7-9; the D gene is possibly TRBD1 (5 bases). V was cut by 6 bases and J by 2 bases, with 10 bases left in between. CDR1 and CDR2 from the germline V gene are SEHNR and FQNEAQ (reference sequence). This CDR3 region has 13 residues. The CDR3 nucleotides read TGTGCCAGCAGAGTCGGGGGAAACTATGGCTACACCTTC. Translated, it gives CASRVGGNYGYTF.

The chain recombines TRBV7-9 with TRBJ2-7, with TRBD1 identical over 9 bases. There are 15 residues in the CDR3. J was trimmed by 4 bases and V by 5 bases; bases with no gene match: 9. Germline CDR1 reads SEHNR; CDR2 reads FQNEAQ (reference sequence). CDR3 nucleotide sequence: TGTGCCAGCAGCGCCGGACAGGGGCATCCTTACGAGCAGTACTTC. Its protein product is CASSAGQGHPYEQYF.

This clone was picked up a small number of times. The chain couples TRBV11-2 to TRBJ2-1; D gene ambiguous. This CDR3 has 13 residues. V lost 1 base and J 7 bases, leaving 8 bases between the germline ends. Germline-derived CDR1 and CDR2 are SGHAT and FQNNGV. The CDR3 DNA sequence: TGTGCCAGCAGCTTAGGGGCTTGGAATGAGCAGTTCTTC. Protein: CASSLGAWNEQFF.

The J gene is TRBJ2-7, the V gene TRBV15; unclear D gene. The ends were cut back, 1 base at V and 2 bases at J, with 9 bases in the middle. The CDR3 runs 14 residues. Germline CDR1 and CDR2: LNHNV and YYDKDF (reference sequence). CDR3 coding DNA: TGTGCCACCAGCAGAGTACGTCAGACCTACGAGCAGTACTTC. This gives the protein CATSRVRQTYEQYF. Full variable domain (remainder filled in from reference TRBV15 and TRBJ2-7): DAMVIQNPRYQVTQFGKPVTLSCSQTLNHNVMYWYQQKSSQAPKLLFHYYDKDFNNEADTPDNFQSRRPNTSFCFLDIRSPGLGDTAMYLCATSRVRQTYEQYFGPGTRLTVT.

The count of this clone is one. This rearrangement joins TRBV27 to TRBJ1-2; 10 bases agree with TRBD1. Germline V lookup: CDR1 MNHEY, CDR2 SMNVEV (reference sequence). CDR3 length equals 15 residues. Losses at the gene ends were 1 base for V and 2 bases for J; bases not matched to a gene: 1. The CDR3 protein is CASSLLGQGNYGYTF. The CDR3 bases are TGTGCCAGCAGTTTATTGGGACAGGGGAACTATGGCTACACCTTC.

V and J are TRBV28 and TRBJ2-1; D may be TRBD2 (6 bases). CDR3 size: 17 residues. Germline CDR1 is MDHEN and CDR2 is SYDVKM. Deletions cut 6 bases from V and 2 bases from J, with 20 bases between. CDR3 loop: CASSQEAWTTTYNEQFF. Here the CDR3 DNA reads TGTGCCAGCAGCCAGGAGGCTTGGACTACCACCTACAATGAGCAGTTCTTC.

V and J are TRBV4-1 and TRBJ2-5, with D tentatively TRBD2 (6 bases). Germline CDR1 MGHRA, CDR2 YSYEKL. The CDR3 extends over 14 amino acids. V shed 4 bases and J shed 2 bases, with 11 bases lying between them. DNA for the CDR3: TGCGCCAGCAGCCGAGGTAGCGGACAAGAGACCCAGTACTTC. Its protein product is CASSRGSGQETQYF.

The rearrangement joins TRBV2 to TRBJ2-2; 8 positions match TRBD2. V was pared by 3 bases and J by 3 bases, with 9 bases of the junction left unmatched. The CDR3 sequence is 17 residues long. From germline, CDR1 is SNHLY and CDR2 FYNNEI. The CDR3 region is CASSERGASGYTGELFF. The CDR3 coding sequence is TGTGCCAGCAGTGAGCGGGGGGCTAGCGGGTACACCGGGGAGCTGTTTTTT.

This clone was observed a handful of times. The chain carries TRBV10-2 and TRBJ2-1; the match to TRBD2 covers 9 bases. Looked up from germline, CDR1 is WSHSY and CDR2 is SAAADI. V lost 8 bases and J lost 7; bases outside the gene matches: 12. The CDR3 consists of 15 residues. This CDR3 is CASRKGASGMNEQFF. CDR3 DNA: TGCGCCAGCCGTAAAGGGGCTAGCGGGATGAATGAGCAGTTCTTC.